The 30 T cell receptor beta chains reported below all come from one sample, sequenced in a study of T cells in Graves' hyperthyroidism and ophthalmopathy. There were TCR beta CDR3 regions amplified from RNA transcripts. During a first-round RT-PCR of the TCR CDR3, the HTBI primer set was used. TCRdb fed the multiplex PCR reads into MiXCR, producing one record per CDR3 protein. The data contain 500,000 or so distinct CDR3 sequences, around 15% of them seen just once; the ten biggest clones take up 25% to 30%. Material for sequencing was blood. These receptors originate from a woman in her thirties with Graves' ophthalmopathy.

This clonotype has only a few counts. The junction departs from the called germline gene at one end, perhaps through a read error. The chain recombines TRBV29-1 with TRBJ2-1, with 7 bases identical to TRBD1. This CDR3 is 14 amino acids long. Germline CDR1 and CDR2: SQVTM and ANQGSEA. CDR3 bases: TGCAGCGTTTTTTTATGGGACAGAGACAATGGGCAGTTCTTC. Protein sequence: CSVFLWDRDNGQFF.

This chain connects TRBV4-3 to TRBJ1-3; D not certain. The germline gives CDR1 LGHNA, CDR2 YSLEER. V lost 0 bases and J 0 bases, leaving 9 bases between the germline ends. This CDR3 has 16 residues. The CDR3 loop reads CASSQDSHDSGNTIYF. The CDR3 coding sequence is TGCGCCAGCAGCCAAGATTCCCATGACTCTGGAAACACCATATATTTT.

In this sample, this clonotype turned up a few times. The chain has TRBV27 and TRBJ2-3, with 11 bases lining up with TRBD2. After removal of 3 bases from V and 8 bases from J, the junction contained 1 base not matched to a gene. Germline V gene sequence: CDR1 MNHEY, CDR2 SMNVEV (reference sequence). The CDR3 is 13 amino acids. CDR3 loop: CASSFLAGGTQYF. Here the CDR3 DNA reads TGTGCCAGCAGTTTCCTAGCGGGAGGTACGCAGTATTTT.

This chain connects TRBV4-2 to TRBJ2-3; 11 bases fit TRBD2. Looked up from germline, CDR1 is LGHNA and CDR2 is YNFKEQ. V trimming: 6 bases; J trimming: 4 bases; junction bases outside the gene matches: 12. This CDR3 contains 17 residues. This chain's CDR3 is CASSPHGIAGGADTQYF. The CDR3, as DNA: TGTGCCAGCAGTCCCCATGGCATAGCGGGAGGGGCAGATACGCAGTATTTT.

The sample holds many counts of this clonotype. V usage is TRBV30 and J usage is TRBJ2-7; D remains ambiguous. The CDR3 has 13 amino acids. Germline V gene data show CDR1 as GTSNPN and CDR2 as SVGIG (reference sequence). V was cut by 0 bases and J by 2 bases, with 8 bases left in between. In DNA, the CDR3 is TGTGCCTGGAGTGTAAACAGACCCTACGAGCAGTACTTC. Translation: CAWSVNRPYEQYF.

This clonotype occurred many times. V usage is TRBV2 and J usage is TRBJ2-7; D ambiguous. The CDR3 consists of 13 residues. V lost 2 bases and J 2 bases, leaving 7 bases between the germline ends. Germline-derived CDR1 and CDR2 are SNHLY and FYNNEI. In DNA form, the CDR3 reads TGTGCCAGCAGTGAATCCGGCCCCTACGAGCAGTACTTC. Translation: CASSESGPYEQYF.

This clonotype has a count of ten or more. The chain uses TRBV28 and TRBJ2-3; D call uncertain. CDR3 size: 12 residues. Germline V CDR1 and CDR2: MDHEN, SYDVKM. V lost 6 bases and J lost 3, with 7 bases in between. CDR3 nucleotides: TGTGCCAGCAGGGACCAAACAGATACGCAGTATTTT. Translated, it gives CASRDQTDTQYF. The variable domain in full, with the rest retrieved from reference TRBV28 and TRBJ2-3, is DVKVTQSSRYLVKRTGEKVFLECVQDMDHENMFWYRQDPGLGLRLIYFSYDVKMKEKGDIPEGYSVSREKKERFSLILESASTNQTSMYLCASRDQTDTQYFGPGTRLTVL.

The CDR3 sequence is CATSVGQGYGYTF. CDR3 DNA sequence: TGTGCCACCAGTGTCGGACAGGGGTATGGCTACACCTTC. The chain carries TRBV24-1 and TRBJ1-2, with 9 bases fitting TRBD1. This CDR3 region has 13 residues. The trim removed 5 bases at V and 5 bases at J, leaving 2 bases unmatched. Germline loops: CDR1 KGHDR, CDR2 SFDVKD.

The chain uses TRBV6-5 and TRBJ1-1; D may be TRBD1 (5 bases). Germline lookup yields CDR1 MNHEY and CDR2 SVGAGI. This CDR3 contains 17 residues. Trimming took 4 bases from V and 0 from J, leaving 18 bases between them. CDR3: CASSWGRGVSLNTEAFF. CDR3 nucleotide sequence: TGTGCCAGCAGTTGGGGACGGGGAGTCTCTTTGAACACTGAAGCTTTCTTT.

The table lists this clonotype with many counts. The chain carries TRBV6-1 and TRBJ2-5; D unresolved. The CDR3 runs to 12 residues. Germline V lookup: CDR1 MNHNS, CDR2 SASEGT. The germline V and J ends were trimmed by 7 bases and 4 bases, with 10 bases remaining between them. CDR3 sequence reads: CASKTGGETQYF. DNA for the CDR3: TGTGCCAGCAAAACGGGTGGAGAGACCCAGTACTTC.

The chain joins TRBV3-1 to TRBJ2-5; D is undetermined. Germline lookup yields CDR1 LGHDT and CDR2 YNNKEL (reference sequence). This CDR3 spans 17 amino acids. Trimming removed 0 bases at V and 1 base at J, with 15 bases between. This CDR3 reads CASSQERKIHPQETQYF. CDR3 DNA sequence: TGTGCCAGCAGCCAAGAAAGGAAAATACATCCCCAAGAGACCCAGTACTTC.

J is TRBJ2-1 and V is TRBV11-3; 16 nucleotides align to TRBD2. The CDR3 loop spans 17 amino acids. CDR1 and CDR2 from the germline V gene are SGHNT and YENEEA. V lost 6 bases and J lost 8; bases outside the gene matches: 10. CDR3 nucleotides: TGTGCCAGCAGTCAGTCCGCCGGGACTAGCGGGAGGGATGAGCAGTTCTTC. Its protein product is CASSQSAGTSGRDEQFF. Looking up the rest from reference TRBV11-3 and TRBJ2-1 gives the full variable domain: EAGVVQSPRYKIIEKKQPVAFWCNPISGHNTLYWYLQNLGQGPELLIRYENEEAVDDSQLPKDRFSAERLKGVDSTLKIQPAELGDSAVYLCASSQSAGTSGRDEQFFGPGTRLTVL.

This clonotype was picked up many times. The rearrangement links TRBV20-1 to TRBJ2-1; unclear D gene. This CDR3 region has 15 residues. V shed 1 base and J shed 9 bases, with 19 bases lying between them. Looked up from germline, CDR1 is DFQATT and CDR2 is SNEGSKA (reference sequence). The CDR3 DNA reads as TGCAGTGCTAGAGTAGGCGGTAAACCTACATTTGAGCAGTTCTTC. As protein: CSARVGGKPTFEQFF.

V gene TRBV20-1 combines with J gene TRBJ2-2; tentative D call: TRBD2 (6 bases). The germline V gene has CDR1 DFQATT and CDR2 SNEGSKA (reference sequence). The CDR3 contains 14 residues. The V gene lost 4 bases and the J gene lost 1 base, with 10 bases spanning the gap. Here the CDR3 DNA reads TGCAGTGCTATTAGCGGAGAGAACACCGGGGAGCTGTTTTTT. Amino acid sequence: CSAISGENTGELFF.

This clonotype was recorded at least ten times. The chain joins TRBV20-1 to TRBJ2-1; tentatively, D is TRBD2 (5 bases). The ends were cut back, 6 bases at V and 9 bases at J, with 12 bases in the middle. The CDR3 has 11 amino acids. Germline loops: CDR1 DFQATT, CDR2 SNEGSKA (reference sequence). CDR3 protein: CSAGEAGEQFF. The CDR3 DNA sequence: TGCAGTGCCGGAGAGGCGGGTGAGCAGTTCTTC.

The CDR3 sequence: CASSAHWEAETQYF. CDR3 nucleotide sequence: TGTGCCAGCAGCGCGCACTGGGAGGCAGAGACCCAGTACTTC. The gene calls are TRBV7-8 and TRBJ2-5, with D possibly being TRBD2 (6 bases). Looked up from germline, CDR1 is SGHVS and CDR2 is FQNEAQ. The CDR3 covers 14 residues. V was cut by 5 bases and J by 4 bases, with 14 bases left in between.

J is TRBJ2-2 and V is TRBV6-1; D remains ambiguous. CDR1 and CDR2 from the germline V gene are MNHNS and SASEGT. The CDR3 sequence is 13 residues long. The germline V and J ends were trimmed by 6 bases and 6 bases, with 11 bases remaining between them. The DNA of the CDR3 is TGTGCCAGCAGGCCTGAGGTTGCCGGGGAGCTGTTTTTT. Encoded protein: CASRPEVAGELFF.

The chain couples TRBV12-3 or TRBV12-4 to TRBJ2-2; no definite D call. The CDR3 contains 13 residues. Trimming stripped 5 bases from V and 3 bases from J, with 7 bases between. The CDR3 nucleotides read TGTGCCAGCAGTAAACAGCACACCGGGGAGCTGTTTTTT. Translation gives CASSKQHTGELFF.

This clonotype occurred a few times. The chain carries TRBV7-2 and TRBJ1-5; D is unresolved. The germline V gene has CDR1 SGHTA and CDR2 FQGNSA. The CDR3 spans 15 residues. V shed 5 bases and J shed 2 bases, with 13 bases lying between them. The CDR3, as DNA: TGTGCCAGCAGCCCGTTCTTGGGCCGCAATCAGCCCCAGCATTTT. This sequence encodes CASSPFLGRNQPQHF.

The chain combines TRBV9 with TRBJ2-3; a possible D gene is TRBD2 (6 bases). Germline-derived CDR1 and CDR2 are SGDLS and YYNGEE. CDR3 length: 15 residues. V was pared by 4 bases and J by 6 bases, with 18 bases between. CDR3 nucleotide sequence: TGTGCCAGCAGCCCTGTCGGGCTAGCGAGCGATACGCAGTATTTT. It yields the protein CASSPVGLASDTQYF.

This clonotype was seen at least ten times. The rearrangement joins TRBV20-1 to TRBJ2-7; the D gene is possibly TRBD2 (6 bases). The CDR3 sequence is 14 residues long. V dropped 0 bases and J dropped 5 bases, with 14 bases sitting between them. Germline CDR1 and CDR2: DFQATT and SNEGSKA (reference sequence). In DNA form, the CDR3 reads TGCAGTGCTAGAGATGGACGGGGGTACGACGAGCAGTACTTC. Encoded protein: CSARDGRGYDEQYF.

The V and J genes are TRBV12-3 or TRBV12-4 and TRBJ2-7; the D gene is possibly TRBD2 (7 bases). V shed 1 base and J shed 4 bases, with 11 bases lying between them. This CDR3 contains 14 residues. The CDR3 coding sequence is TGTGCCAGCAGTTTAGTAGGGGGGGTGTACGAGCAGTACTTC. It translates to CASSLVGGVYEQYF.

V is TRBV29-1 and J is TRBJ1-5; 10 bases fit TRBD1. The germline V gene encodes CDR1 SQVTM and CDR2 ANQGSEA. There are 15 residues in the CDR3. V lost 0 bases and J lost 4; bases outside the gene matches: 3. The CDR3 coding sequence is TGCAGCGTTGAAGATGGGACAGGGGTGAATCAGCCCCAGCATTTT. Its protein product is CSVEDGTGVNQPQHF.

This clonotype occurred a few times. The chain employs TRBV5-6 and TRBJ2-7, with D perhaps TRBD2 (6 bases). CDR1 SGHDT and CDR2 YYEEEE come from the germline V gene. The CDR3 extends over 18 amino acids. The V end lost 3 bases, the J end lost 3 bases, and 25 bases lay between the germline ends. CDR3 sequence: CASSYSQVGSGSDYEQYF. CDR3 coding DNA: TGTGCCAGCAGCTATTCCCAGGTCGGGAGCGGTTCCGACTACGAGCAGTACTTC.

The V gene is TRBV12-3 or TRBV12-4, the J gene TRBJ2-2, with D perhaps matching TRBD2 (7 bases). CDR3 size: 16 residues. V gave up 6 bases and J gave up 6 bases, with 20 bases separating them. As DNA, the CDR3 is TGTGCCAGCAGCAGGAGGACCGGCGGGGGCGCCGGGGAGCTGTTTTTT. Translated: CASSRRTGGGAGELFF.

The rearrangement uses TRBV24-1 and TRBJ2-1, with 9 bases aligning to TRBD2. The germline V gene has CDR1 KGHDR and CDR2 SFDVKD. The CDR3 has 13 residues. The junction had 5 bases not matched to a gene; V was cut back by 7 bases and J by 8 bases. CDR3 sequence: CATSVAGEDEQFF. In DNA, the CDR3 is TGTGCCACCAGCGTAGCGGGAGAAGATGAGCAGTTCTTC.

Only one count was recorded for this clonotype. A much bigger clone sits one base away, suggesting this may be a read error. The genes are TRBV18 and TRBJ1-1; the D gene is possibly TRBD1 (5 bases). V was trimmed by 4 bases and J by 7 bases, leaving 13 bases between them. Per germline, CDR1 KGHSH and CDR2 LQKENI. This CDR3 has 13 amino acids. Here the CDR3 reads CASSLDGALEAFF. The CDR3 coding sequence is TGTGCCAGCTCACTTGACGGGGCCCTTGAAGCTTTCTTT.

This clonotype has ten or more counts. V gene TRBV18 combines with J gene TRBJ2-7; TRBD1 matches at 12 bases. Trimming cost V 5 bases and J 3 bases; bases outside gene matches: 5. The CDR3 consists of 15 residues. The germline CDR1 and CDR2 sequences are KGHSH and LQKENI. The CDR3 sequence: CASSKGQGAVYEQYF. CDR3 sequence (DNA): TGTGCCAGCTCAAAGGGACAGGGGGCGGTCTACGAGCAGTACTTC.

This clonotype turned up a few times. V usage is TRBV27 and J usage is TRBJ1-3, with D possibly being TRBD1 (6 bases). This CDR3 comprises 18 residues. The germline V gene has CDR1 MNHEY and CDR2 SMNVEV (reference sequence). Trimming removed 0 bases from V and 3 bases from J, with 18 bases in between. The CDR3 spells CASSLSLDRGAGGNTIYF. The CDR3 nucleotides read TGTGCCAGCAGTTTATCCCTGGACAGAGGGGCTGGTGGAAACACCATATATTTT.

This clonotype came up many times. The V and J genes are TRBV6-6 and TRBJ1-5; D gene ambiguous. Germline CDR1 MNHNY, CDR2 SVGAGI (reference sequence). This CDR3 contains 13 residues. V was cut by 2 bases and J by 0 bases, with 2 bases left in between. The CDR3 DNA reads TGTGCCAGCAGTTACGGTAGCAATCAGCCCCAGCATTTT. This encodes CASSYGSNQPQHF.